Listed below are T cell receptor beta chains from one sample, sequenced in a study of blood T cells in healthy people across ages. TCRdb used MiXCR to reprocess the 5' RACE reads, holding one entry per CDR3 protein. The sample yields hundreds of thousands of distinct CDR3 sequences, about 30% seen once. The sample comprised blood. These receptors all come from a woman older than 75 in good health. The CDR3 runs from the conserved cysteine through the conserved F or W. Fields, in order: J gene, V gene, clone size, D gene, CDR3 DNA, CDR3 protein. A D gene is named only where the DNA matches it firmly. Only part of the rows carry a size: once, few, many, or a class if the clone is expanded.

TRBJ1-2,TRBV6-2/TRBV6-3,many,NA,TGTGCCAGCAGACGGACCGGAGCTAACTATGGCTACACCTTC,CASRRTGANYGYTF
TRBJ2-3,TRBV7-6,many,TRBD2,TGTGCCAGCAGCTTTAGTACTAGCGGGGCCTCGGATACGCAGTATTTT,CASSFSTSGASDTQYF
TRBJ2-5,TRBV18,NA,NA,TGTGCCAGCTCACCGACCACGTACCAAGGGACCCAGTACTTC,CASSPTTYQGTQYF
TRBJ2-5,TRBV7-2,many,NA,TGTGCCAGCAGCCCTGGAGGGGGTCAGACCCAGTACTTC,CASSPGGGQTQYF
TRBJ2-1,TRBV4-1,few,NA,TGCGCCAGCAGCCAAGCCGGGCCCTGGCCTGAGCAGTTCTTC,CASSQAGPWPEQFF
TRBJ2-5,TRBV7-7,many,TRBD2,TGTGCCAGCAGCTGGACTAGCGGGGGCCTAGGGGAGACCCAGTACTTC,CASSWTSGGLGETQYF
TRBJ1-6,TRBV30,once,NA,TGTGCCTGGAGTCATAAGGGGAGTTCATCTAATTCACCCCTCCACTTT,CAWSHKGSSSNSPLHF
TRBJ2-3,TRBV6-2/TRBV6-3,many,TRBD2,TGTGCCAGCTCTGGTGCGGGGGGTACAGATACGCAGTATTTT,CASSGAGGTDTQYF
TRBJ1-2,TRBV7-9,NA,TRBD1,TGTGCCAGCAGCTTAAGGACAGGAGGCTATGGCTACACCTTC,CASSLRTGGYGYTF
TRBJ2-1,TRBV6-2/TRBV6-3,NA,NA,TGTGCCAGCAGACCTCGCGGTGGGATGACCCACAATGAGCAGTTCTTC,CASRPRGGMTHNEQFF
TRBJ1-2,TRBV4-3,many,TRBD1,TGCGCCAGCAGCCAAGAGGGACAGGGAATCGTTGGCTACACCTTC,CASSQEGQGIVGYTF
TRBJ1-1,TRBV6-5,NA,NA,TGTGCCAGCAGTCCCCTCCGGACGGGGAACACTGAAGCTTTCTTT,CASSPLRTGNTEAFF
TRBJ2-7,TRBV7-2,NA,NA,TGTGCCAGCAGCTTAGATCTACAGGGAGGGCAGTACTTC,CASSLDLQGGQYF
TRBJ1-1,TRBV7-9,many,NA,TGTGCCAGCAGCCGTTCGGGACGGACGAACACTGAAGCTTTCTTT,CASSRSGRTNTEAFF
TRBJ1-6,TRBV15,many,NA,TGTGCCACCAGCAGGTTCAGGGATTCACCCCTCCACTTT,CATSRFRDSPLHF
TRBJ2-7,TRBV7-8,NA,NA,TGTGCCAGCAGCCCGAGGGGTGACAGCTACTACGAGCAGTACTTC,CASSPRGDSYYEQYF
TRBJ2-7,TRBV2,many,TRBD1,TGTGCCAGCAGTGAAGCGCGGACAGGGCTCGAGCAGTACTTC,CASSEARTGLEQYF
TRBJ2-1,TRBV2,many,TRBD2,TGTGCCAGCAGTGCGGGGGGGCAGGGCAATGAGCAGTTCTTC,CASSAGGQGNEQFF
TRBJ1-2,TRBV5-4,NA,NA,TGTGCCAGCAGCTTTAAAGGGGAATATGGCTACACCTTC,CASSFKGEYGYTF
TRBJ1-2,TRBV6-4,many,NA,TGTGCCAGCAGTGACTCTATTGGGGGACTCAGCTCGTACTATGGCTACACCTTC,CASSDSIGGLSSYYGYTF
TRBJ2-6,TRBV12-3/TRBV12-4,many,TRBD1,TGTGCCAGCAGTCTAAGGGTGGGACAGACATCTGGGGCCAACGTCCTGACTTTC,CASSLRVGQTSGANVLTF
TRBJ2-3,TRBV2,few,NA,TGTGCCAGCAGAGGTGCGGAGGATACGCAGTATTTT,CASRGAEDTQYF
TRBJ2-3,TRBV7-9,NA,TRBD2,TGTGCCAGCAGCTTCCCTTTGCGGGGGGGTAGCACAGATACGCAGTATTTT,CASSFPLRGGSTDTQYF
TRBJ2-5,TRBV18,many,NA,TGTGCCAGCTCGGACCAAGAGACCCAGTACTTC,CASSDQETQYF
TRBJ2-7,TRBV9,many,TRBD1,TGTGCCAGCAGCGTAGGGGAGGGACAGGGAACCTACGAGCAGTACTTC,CASSVGEGQGTYEQYF
TRBJ1-4,TRBV5-5,many,NA,TGTGCCAGCACGGAGGGGACAACTAATGAAAAACTGTTTTTT,CASTEGTTNEKLFF
TRBJ2-3,TRBV7-6,many,TRBD2,TGTGCCAGCAGCCAAAGGCCTAGCGGGGGTGCAGATACGCAGTATTTT,CASSQRPSGGADTQYF
TRBJ1-1,TRBV30,NA,NA,TGTGCCTGGGATAGACCAGGGTTAAGGGCTGAAGCTTTCTTT,CAWDRPGLRAEAFF
TRBJ1-1,TRBV20-1,NA,TRBD1,TGCAGTGTGCGACAGGGGAGGGACACTGAAGCTTTCTTT,CSVRQGRDTEAFF
TRBJ2-7,TRBV5-1,NA,TRBD1,TGCGCCAGCAGCGAGAGACAGGGGCCCTACGAGCAGTACTTC,CASSERQGPYEQYF
TRBJ2-7,TRBV2,NA,TRBD2,TGTGCCAGCAGCTGTAGCGGGGGGGCCTACGAGCAGTACTTC,CASSCSGGAYEQYF
TRBJ1-4,TRBV20-1,NA,NA,TGCAGTGCTAGAGATACCAGGGGCGGTGGAAAACTGTTTTTT,CSARDTRGGGKLFF
TRBJ1-5,TRBV5-8,NA,NA,TGTGCCAGCAGCTCTCTCTACAGGATGAATCAGCCCCAGCATTTT,CASSSLYRMNQPQHF
TRBJ2-5,TRBV29-1,many,NA,TGCAGCGTTGGGGGAGGCCAGGAGAGAGAAGAGACCCAGTACTTC,CSVGGGQEREETQYF
TRBJ1-2,TRBV7-9,many,NA,TGTGCCAGCAGCTTAGAGGTTCAGCGGACAAGCCTCTATGGCTACACCTTC,CASSLEVQRTSLYGYTF
TRBJ2-7,TRBV20-1,NA,TRBD2,TGCAGTGCTAGAGCGGGACTAGCGGGCTACGAGCAGTACTTC,CSARAGLAGYEQYF
TRBJ2-5,TRBV14,many,NA,TGTGCCAGCAGCCAAACTTGGTTGGCCCAAGAGACCCAGTACTTC,CASSQTWLAQETQYF
TRBJ1-4,TRBV6-2/TRBV6-3,NA,NA,TGTGCCAGCAGTTACGAACAACATGGCGAAAAACTGTTTTTT,CASSYEQHGEKLFF
TRBJ2-3,TRBV5-1,many,NA,TGTGCCAGCAGTTTAGCCGGGGATACGCAGTATTTT,CASSLAGDTQYF
TRBJ2-7,TRBV9,many,NA,TGTGCCAGCAGCCCCTTCGGGGGCGAGCAGTACTTC,CASSPFGGEQYF
TRBJ2-5,TRBV5-6,many,TRBD1,TGTGCCAGCAGCTATCAGGGACAGGGGACACAAGAGACCCAGTACTTC,CASSYQGQGTQETQYF
TRBJ1-3,TRBV5-1,NA,TRBD1,TGCGCCAGCAGCTTGTCTCCCGGGACAGCTATAGGCGGTGGAAACACCATATATTTT,CASSLSPGTAIGGGNTIYF
TRBJ2-7,TRBV2,many,NA,TGTGCCAGCGGCTCTTTGGAGCAGTACTTC,CASGSLEQYF
TRBJ2-5,TRBV7-6,NA,TRBD2,TGTGCCAGCAGCTTAGTTCGGAGCGGGGCCATACAAGAGACCCAGTACTTC,CASSLVRSGAIQETQYF
TRBJ2-3,TRBV3-1,few,NA,TGTGCCAGCAGCCAGGGGCACCCCACGGCAGATACGCAGTATTTT,CASSQGHPTADTQYF
TRBJ2-3,TRBV20-1,many,TRBD2,TGCAGTGCTAGAGCCGGCGGGGGGGATAGAGATACGCAGTATTTT,CSARAGGGDRDTQYF
TRBJ2-5,TRBV12-3/TRBV12-4,many,TRBD2,TGTGCCAGCAGTTTAAGCGGGGGAGGCCAAGAGACCCAGTACTTC,CASSLSGGGQETQYF
TRBJ1-6,TRBV20-1,NA,NA,TGCAGTGCTATCCCTGGGGGCTCCTATAATTCACCCCCCCACTTT,CSAIPGGSYNSPPHF
TRBJ1-2,TRBV6-1,NA,TRBD1,TGTACCAGCAGGGTGACAGGGATGGAACCTGGCTACACCTTC,CTSRVTGMEPGYTF
TRBJ2-1,TRBV3-1,once,NA,TGTGCCAGCAGCCAAAGACGTTGTGAGACCCAGTTCTTC,CASSQRRCETQFF
TRBJ2-5,TRBV5-1,many,NA,TGCGCCAGCAGCATGAACTCAAGGGGGGAGACCCAGTACTTC,CASSMNSRGETQYF
TRBJ2-1,TRBV7-2,NA,TRBD1,TGTGTCAGCAGCGGCCGGGACAGGGGCTTTGGGAATGAGCAGTTCTTC,CVSSGRDRGFGNEQFF
TRBJ2-1,TRBV24-1,many,NA,TGTGCCACCAGTGATTTGGTTCCTGGCTCCTACAATGAGCAGTTCTTC,CATSDLVPGSYNEQFF